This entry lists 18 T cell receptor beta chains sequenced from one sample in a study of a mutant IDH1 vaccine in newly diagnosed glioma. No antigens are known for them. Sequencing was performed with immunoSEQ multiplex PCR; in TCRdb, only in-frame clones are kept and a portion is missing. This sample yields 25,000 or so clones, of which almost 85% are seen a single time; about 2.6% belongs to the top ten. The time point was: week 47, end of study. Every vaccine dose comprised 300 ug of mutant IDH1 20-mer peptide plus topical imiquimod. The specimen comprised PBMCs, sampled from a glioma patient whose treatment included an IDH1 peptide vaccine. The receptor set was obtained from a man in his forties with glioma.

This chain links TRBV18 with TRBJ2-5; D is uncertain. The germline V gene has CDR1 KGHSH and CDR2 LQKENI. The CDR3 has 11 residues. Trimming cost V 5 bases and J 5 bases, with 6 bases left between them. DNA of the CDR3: TGTGCCAGCTCAGCCCGGGAGACCCAGTACTTC. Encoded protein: CASSARETQYF. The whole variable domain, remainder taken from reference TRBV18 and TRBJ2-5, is NAGVMQNPRHLVRRRGQEARLRCSPMKGHSHVYWYRQLPEEGLKFMVYLQKENIIDESGMPKERFSAEFPKEGPSILRIQQVVRGDSAAYFCASSARETQYFGPGTRLLVL.

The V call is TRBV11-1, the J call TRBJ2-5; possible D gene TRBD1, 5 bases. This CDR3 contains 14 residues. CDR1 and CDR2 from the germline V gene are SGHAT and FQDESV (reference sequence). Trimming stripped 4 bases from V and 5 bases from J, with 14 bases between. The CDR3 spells CASSSDSPSETQYF. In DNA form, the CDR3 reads TGTGCCAGCAGCTCTGACAGTCCATCGGAGACCCAGTACTTC.

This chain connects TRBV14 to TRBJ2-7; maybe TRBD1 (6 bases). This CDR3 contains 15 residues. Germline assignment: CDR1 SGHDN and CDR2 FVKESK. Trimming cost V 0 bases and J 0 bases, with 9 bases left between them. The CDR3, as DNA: TGTGCCAGCAGCCAAGATACAGGGAGCTCCTACGAGCAGTACTTC. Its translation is CASSQDTGSSYEQYF.

The CDR3 DNA sequence: TGTGCCAGCAGTTTAAAACCCGGGACAGGGACCTCTTTCTTT. Its protein product is CASSLKPGTGTSFF. The chain joins TRBV27 to TRBJ1-1, with 9 bases identical to TRBD1. The CDR3 is 14 amino acids. V dropped 2 bases and J dropped 12; count of bases not matched to a gene: 10. Germline V CDR1 and CDR2: MNHEY, SMNVEV (reference sequence).

The CDR3 is CASRYYRHDTGELFF. The CDR3 nucleotides read TGTGCCAGCAGGTACTACCGACACGACACCGGGGAGCTGTTTTTT. The genes are TRBV28 and TRBJ2-2; D call uncertain. V shed 6 bases and J shed 3 bases, with 14 bases lying between them. Per the germline V gene, CDR1 is MDHEN and CDR2 is SYDVKM. This CDR3 contains 15 residues.

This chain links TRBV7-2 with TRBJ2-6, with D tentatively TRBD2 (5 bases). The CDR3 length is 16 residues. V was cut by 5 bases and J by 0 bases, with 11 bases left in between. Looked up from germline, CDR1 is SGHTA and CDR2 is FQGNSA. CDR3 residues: CASSPRAASGANVLTF. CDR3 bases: TGTGCCAGCAGCCCGCGGGCTGCCTCTGGGGCCAACGTCCTGACTTTC.

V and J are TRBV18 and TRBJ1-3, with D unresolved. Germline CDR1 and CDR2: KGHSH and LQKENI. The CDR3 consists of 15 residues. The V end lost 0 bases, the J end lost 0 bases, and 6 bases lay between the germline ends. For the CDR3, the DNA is TGTGCCAGCTCACCACCTTTGGTCTCTGGAAACACCATATATTTT. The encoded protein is CASSPPLVSGNTIYF. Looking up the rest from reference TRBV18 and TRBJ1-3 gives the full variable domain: NAGVMQNPRHLVRRRGQEARLRCSPMKGHSHVYWYRQLPEEGLKFMVYLQKENIIDESGMPKERFSAEFPKEGPSILRIQQVVRGDSAAYFCASSPPLVSGNTIYFGEGSWLTVV.

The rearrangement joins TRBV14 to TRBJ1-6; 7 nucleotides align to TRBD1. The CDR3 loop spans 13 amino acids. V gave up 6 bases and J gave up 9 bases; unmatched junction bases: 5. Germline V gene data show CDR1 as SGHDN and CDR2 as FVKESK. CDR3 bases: TGTGCCAGCAGAGGACAGGCCGTTTCACCCCTCCACTTT. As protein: CASRGQAVSPLHF.

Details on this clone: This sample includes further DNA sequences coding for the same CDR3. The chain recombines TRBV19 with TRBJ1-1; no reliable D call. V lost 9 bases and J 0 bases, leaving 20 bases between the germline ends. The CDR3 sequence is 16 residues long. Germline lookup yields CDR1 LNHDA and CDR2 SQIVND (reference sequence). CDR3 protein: CASRRTAEIMNTEAFF. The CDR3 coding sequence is TGTGCCAGCCGAAGGACGGCCGAAATAATGAACACTGAAGCTTTCTTT.

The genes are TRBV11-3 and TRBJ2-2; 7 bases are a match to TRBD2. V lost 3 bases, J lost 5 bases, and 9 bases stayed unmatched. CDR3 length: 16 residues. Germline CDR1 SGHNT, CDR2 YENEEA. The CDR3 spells CASSFRLGRGTGELFF. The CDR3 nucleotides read TGTGCCAGCAGCTTTCGTCTGGGGAGGGGAACCGGGGAGCTGTTTTTT. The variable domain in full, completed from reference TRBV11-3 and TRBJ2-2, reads EAGVVQSPRYKIIEKKQPVAFWCNPISGHNTLYWYLQNLGQGPELLIRYENEEAVDDSQLPKDRFSAERLKGVDSTLKIQPAELGDSAVYLCASSFRLGRGTGELFFGEGSRLTVL.

CDR3 DNA sequence: TGCAGCGTTACCGGGACTAGCTCCATCAATGAGCAGTTCTTC. It codes for CSVTGTSSINEQFF. The chain recombines TRBV29-1 with TRBJ2-1, with 9 bases aligning to TRBD2. Germline values: CDR1 SQVTM, CDR2 ANQGSEA. Trimming cost V 5 bases and J 6 bases; bases outside gene matches: 8. The CDR3 contains 14 residues.

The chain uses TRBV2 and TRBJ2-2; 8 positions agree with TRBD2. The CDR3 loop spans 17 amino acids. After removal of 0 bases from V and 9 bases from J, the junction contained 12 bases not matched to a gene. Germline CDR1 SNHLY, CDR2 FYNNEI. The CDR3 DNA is TGTGCCAGCAGTGAAGCGTCTGGACTAAGCGGGAGCTGGGAGCTGTTTTTT. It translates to CASSEASGLSGSWELFF.

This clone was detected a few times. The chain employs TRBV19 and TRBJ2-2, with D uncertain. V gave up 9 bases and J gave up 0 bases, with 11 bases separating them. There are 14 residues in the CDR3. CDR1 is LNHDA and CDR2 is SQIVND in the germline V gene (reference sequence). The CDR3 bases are TGTGCCAGCAGAAGGGTTCCGAACACCGGGGAGCTGTTTTTT. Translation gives CASRRVPNTGELFF.

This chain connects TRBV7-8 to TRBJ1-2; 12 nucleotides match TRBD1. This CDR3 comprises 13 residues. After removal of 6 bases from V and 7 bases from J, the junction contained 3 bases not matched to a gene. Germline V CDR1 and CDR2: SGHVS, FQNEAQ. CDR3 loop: CASRGDRGLGYTF. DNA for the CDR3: TGTGCCAGCAGGGGGGACAGGGGGCTTGGCTACACCTTC.

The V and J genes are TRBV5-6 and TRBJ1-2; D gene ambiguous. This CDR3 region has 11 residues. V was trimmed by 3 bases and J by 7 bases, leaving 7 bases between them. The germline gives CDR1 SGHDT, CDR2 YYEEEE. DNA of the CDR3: TGTGCCAGCAGCTCGCGGGGTGGCTACACCTTC. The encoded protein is CASSSRGGYTF.

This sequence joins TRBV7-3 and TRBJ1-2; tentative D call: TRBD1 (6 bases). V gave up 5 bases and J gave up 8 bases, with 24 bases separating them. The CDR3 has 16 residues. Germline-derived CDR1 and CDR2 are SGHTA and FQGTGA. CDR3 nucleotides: TGTGCCAGCAGCCTGACACTCCAACAGGGTTTGTCCGGCTACACCTTC. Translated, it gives CASSLTLQQGLSGYTF. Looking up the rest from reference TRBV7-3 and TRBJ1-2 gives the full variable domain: GAGVSQTPSNKVTEKGKYVELRCDPISGHTALYWYRQSLGQGPEFLIYFQGTGAADDSGLPNDRFFAVRPEGSVSTLKIQRTERGDSAVYLCASSLTLQQGLSGYTFGSGTRLTVV.

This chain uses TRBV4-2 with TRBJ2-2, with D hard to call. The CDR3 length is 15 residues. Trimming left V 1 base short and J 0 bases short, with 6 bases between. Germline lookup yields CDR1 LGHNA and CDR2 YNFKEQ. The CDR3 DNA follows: TGTGCCAGCAGCCAAGCCGACACGAACACCGGGGAGCTGTTTTTT. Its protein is CASSQADTNTGELFF.

The CDR3 reads CASSPQANTEAFF. The DNA for the CDR3 is TGTGCCAGCTCACCACAGGCTAACACTGAAGCTTTCTTT. J is TRBJ1-1 and V is TRBV18; D is unresolved. The CDR3 has 13 amino acids. Trimming pared 1 base from V and 2 bases from J, leaving 5 bases between. Germline loops: CDR1 KGHSH, CDR2 LQKENI.